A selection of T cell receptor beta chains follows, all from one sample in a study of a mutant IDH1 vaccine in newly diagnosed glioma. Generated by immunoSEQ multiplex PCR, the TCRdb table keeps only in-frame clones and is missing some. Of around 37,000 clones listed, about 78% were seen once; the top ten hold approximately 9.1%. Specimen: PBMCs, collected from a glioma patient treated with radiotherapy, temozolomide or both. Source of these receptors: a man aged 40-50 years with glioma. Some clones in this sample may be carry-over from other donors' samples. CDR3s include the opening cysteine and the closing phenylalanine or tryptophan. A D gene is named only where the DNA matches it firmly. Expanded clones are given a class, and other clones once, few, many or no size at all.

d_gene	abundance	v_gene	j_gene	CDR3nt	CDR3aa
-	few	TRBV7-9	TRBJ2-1	TGTGCCAGCAGCTCGAGGACAAACTCCTACAATGAGCAGTTCTTC	CASSSRTNSYNEQFF
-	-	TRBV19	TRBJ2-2	TGTGCCAGTAGTACAGGACTTTCGACACCGGGGGAGCTGTTTTTT	CASSTGLSTPGELFF
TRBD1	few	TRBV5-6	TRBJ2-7	TGTGCCAGCAGCACCGGGACAGGGGTTTCCTACGAGCAGTACTTC	CASSTGTGVSYEQYF
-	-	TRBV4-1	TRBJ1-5	TGCGCCAGCAGTTTTCGGCAGAGCAATCAGCCCCAGCATTTT	CASSFRQSNQPQHF
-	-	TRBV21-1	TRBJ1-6	TGTGCCAGCAGCTCCCCCCCAGACACCCCGGGAGGTTCACCCCTCCACTTT	CASSSPPDTPGGSPLHF
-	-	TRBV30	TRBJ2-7	TGTGCCGTGGCGCGACAGCTTAGACTGGGCGAGCAGTACTTC	CAVARQLRLGEQYF
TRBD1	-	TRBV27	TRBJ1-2	TGTGCCAGCAGGGGGACAGGGGGTGGTGGCTACACCTTC	CASRGTGGGGYTF
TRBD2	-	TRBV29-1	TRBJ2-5	TGCAGCGTGAGCCGGGGACTAGCGGGGGGACAAGAGACCCAGTACTTC	CSVSRGLAGGQETQYF
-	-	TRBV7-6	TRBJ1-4	TGTGCCAGCAGCTTAGCAAGGTTAGGACCGGTGTTTTTT	CASSLARLGPVFF
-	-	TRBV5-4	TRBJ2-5	TGTGCCAGCAGCTTGGCAAAGGGGAATCGGGAGACCCAGTACTTC	CASSLAKGNRETQYF
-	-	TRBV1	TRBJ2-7	TGCACCAGCAGCCAAGAAGGTGGGGAGTCCTACGAGCAGTACTTC	CTSSQEGGESYEQYF
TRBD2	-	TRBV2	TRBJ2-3	TGTGCCAGCAGTGAAGAGGGCGGGGGGGCAGATACGCAGTATTTT	CASSEEGGGADTQYF
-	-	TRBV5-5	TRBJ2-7	TGTGCCAGCAGCTTGGGGCACGTTAGAGGGGCTAGCTCCTACGAGCAGTACTTC	CASSLGHVRGASSYEQYF
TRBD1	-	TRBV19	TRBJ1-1	TGTGCCAGTAGCGGCAGAACGGGACAGTGGCACACTGAAGCTTTCTTT	CASSGRTGQWHTEAFF
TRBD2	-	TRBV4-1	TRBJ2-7	TGCGCCAGCAGCCAAGAGGGACTAGCCCCCTCCGAGCAGTACTTC	CASSQEGLAPSEQYF
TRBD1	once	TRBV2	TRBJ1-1	TGTGCCAGCAGATCCGGGACAGGAGGTAACACTGAAGCTTTCTTT	CASRSGTGGNTEAFF
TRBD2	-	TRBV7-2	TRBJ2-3	TGTGCCAGCAGCCCACTAGCGTCAGATACGCAGTATTTT	CASSPLASDTQYF
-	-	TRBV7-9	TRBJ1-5	TGTGCCAGCAGCCAGGGGCAGGGTCATGGCAATCAGCCCCAGCATTTT	CASSQGQGHGNQPQHF
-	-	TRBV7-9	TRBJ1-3	TGTGCCAGCAGCGATGACCGAAACACCATATATTTT	CASSDDRNTIYF
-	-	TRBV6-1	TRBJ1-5	TGTGCCAGCAGTGAAGTATCGGGGGCAGGAAATCAGCCCCAGCATTTT	CASSEVSGAGNQPQHF